This TCR beta chain was identified in a study of OX40 agonist ivuxolimab in advanced cancers. TCRdb's table, derived via immunoSEQ multiplex PCR, lists solely in-frame clones and lacks some. The sample lists 74,000 or so clones; roughly 85% were seen once. Trimming removed 4 bases at V and 4 bases at J, with 18 bases between. Germline lookup yields CDR1 SGHDT and CDR2 YYEEEE. The CDR3 covers 16 residues. The source was CD4+ or CD8+ T cells sorted from blood, collected in a trial of the OX40 agonist ivuxolimab. The receptor was derived from an adult with an advanced solid tumor such as melanoma, head and neck, liver or kidney cancer. The chain joins TRBV5-6 to TRBJ2-1; the D is unclear. The CDR3 DNA follows: TGTGCCAGCAGCCCCTGGAGCCAAAATCTTTACAATGAGCAGTTCTTC. Protein product: CASSPWSQNLYNEQFF.